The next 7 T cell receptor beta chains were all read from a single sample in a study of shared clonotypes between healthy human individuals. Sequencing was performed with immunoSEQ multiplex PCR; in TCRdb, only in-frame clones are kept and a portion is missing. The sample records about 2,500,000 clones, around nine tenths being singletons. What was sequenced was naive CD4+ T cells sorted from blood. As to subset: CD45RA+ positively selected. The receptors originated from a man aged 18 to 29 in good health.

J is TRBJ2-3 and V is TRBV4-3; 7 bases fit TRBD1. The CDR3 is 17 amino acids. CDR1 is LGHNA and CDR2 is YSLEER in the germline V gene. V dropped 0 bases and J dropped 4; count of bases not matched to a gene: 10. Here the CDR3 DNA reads TGCGCCAGCAGCCAAGATCGATACAGGGGTTCTGCAGATACGCAGTATTTT. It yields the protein CASSQDRYRGSADTQYF.

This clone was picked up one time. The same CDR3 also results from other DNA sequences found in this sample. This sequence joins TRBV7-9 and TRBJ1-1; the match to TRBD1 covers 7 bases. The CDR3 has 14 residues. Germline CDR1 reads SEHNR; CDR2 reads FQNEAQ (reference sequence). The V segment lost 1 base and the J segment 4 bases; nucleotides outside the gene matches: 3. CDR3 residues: CASSLGGGGTEAFF. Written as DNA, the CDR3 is TGTGCCAGCAGCTTAGGAGGGGGCGGCACTGAAGCTTTCTTT.

This CDR3 reads CASSQDSPEHNEQFF. In DNA form, the CDR3 reads TGCGCCAGCAGCCAGGACAGCCCTGAGCACAATGAGCAGTTCTTC. This chain links TRBV5-1 with TRBJ2-1, with D possibly being TRBD1 (6 bases). Trimming stripped 4 bases from V and 5 bases from J, with 16 bases between. This CDR3 has 15 amino acids. CDR1 and CDR2 (germline): SGHRS, YFSETQ.

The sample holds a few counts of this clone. The CDR3 protein is CASSWDVIEKLFF. In DNA, the CDR3 is TGTGCCAGCAGTTGGGACGTAATAGAAAAACTGTTTTTT. The chain uses TRBV6-1 and TRBJ1-4; D perhaps matches TRBD1 (5 bases). This CDR3 is built from 13 residues. V was clipped by 5 bases and J by 8 bases, with 12 bases between them. Per germline, CDR1 MNHNS and CDR2 SASEGT.

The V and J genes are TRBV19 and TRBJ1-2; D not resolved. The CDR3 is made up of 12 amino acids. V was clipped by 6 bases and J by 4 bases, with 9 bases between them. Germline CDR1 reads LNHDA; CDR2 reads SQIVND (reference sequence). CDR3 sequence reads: CASRGPFYGYTF. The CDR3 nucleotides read TGTGCCAGTAGGGGCCCATTCTATGGCTACACCTTC.

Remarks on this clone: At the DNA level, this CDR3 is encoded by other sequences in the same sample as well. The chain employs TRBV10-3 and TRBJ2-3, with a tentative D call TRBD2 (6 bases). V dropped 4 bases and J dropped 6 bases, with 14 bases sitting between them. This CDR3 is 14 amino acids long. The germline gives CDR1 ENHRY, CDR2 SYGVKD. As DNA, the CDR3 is TGTGCCATCAGTGGTCGCGGCGGGACCGATACGCAGTATTTT. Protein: CAISGRGGTDTQYF.

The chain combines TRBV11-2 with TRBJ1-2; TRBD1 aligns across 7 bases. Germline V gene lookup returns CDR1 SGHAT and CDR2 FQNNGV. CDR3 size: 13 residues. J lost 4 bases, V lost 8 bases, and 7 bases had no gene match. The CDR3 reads CASGPQGIYGYTF. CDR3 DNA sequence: TGTGCCAGCGGACCACAGGGGATCTATGGCTACACCTTC.